This TCR beta chain derives from a study of PD-L1 blockade in urothelial cancer. Study-wide background: Patients initiated atezolizumab at some point between 2014 and 2015 at 1,200 mg intravenously every 3 weeks.

Assay used: immunoSEQ multiplex PCR; TCRdb lists only in-frame clones, some missing. The sample yields more than 70,000 clones, about 88% seen once. The CDR3 contains 15 residues. The J segment lost 3 bases and the V segment lost 5 bases, leaving 8 bases of the junction unmatched. CDR1 is MGHRA and CDR2 is YSYEKL in the germline V gene. The sample holds one count of this clone. Sample: PBMCs, taken around atezolizumab (anti-PD-L1) treatment. This clonotype originated in a man aged 55-75 years with urothelial cancer. This chain joins TRBV4-1 and TRBJ2-7; TRBD1 matches at 9 bases. The CDR3 DNA is TGCGCCAGCAGCGGGACCGGGACAGGGAACTACGAGCAGTACTTC. As protein: CASSGTGTGNYEQYF.